Each of the 24 T cell receptor beta chains below was sequenced from the same sample in a study of siplizumab effects on memory and regulatory T cells. Profiling relied on immunoSEQ multiplex PCR, and the TCRdb table lists in-frame clones only, not all of them. There are about 100,000 clones in the sample; approximately 94% occur only once, and less than 1.5% lies in the top ten. The sequenced material came from non-Treg CD4+ T cells sorted from blood. The receptors stem from a human donor in good health.

The chain carries TRBV19 and TRBJ2-1; 9 bases map to TRBD2. V lost 4 bases to trimming and J lost 7 bases; unmatched junction nucleotides: 11. Germline CDR1 reads LNHDA; CDR2 reads SQIVND (reference sequence). There are 16 residues in the CDR3. DNA for the CDR3: TGTGCCAGTAGTAAGGCGTTAGCGGGAGTCCAAAATGAGCAGTTCTTC. It encodes CASSKALAGVQNEQFF.

The rearrangement uses TRBV2 and TRBJ1-1, with D possibly matching TRBD1 (5 bases). The CDR3 is 13 amino acids. Germline CDR1 is SNHLY and CDR2 is FYNNEI. V was pared by 2 bases and J by 5 bases, with 9 bases between. CDR3 nucleotide sequence: TGTGCCAGCAGTGAACAGGGAAGAACTGAAGCTTTCTTT. This sequence encodes CASSEQGRTEAFF.

V and J are TRBV5-5 and TRBJ2-3, with no clear D. Trimming removed 4 bases from V and 0 bases from J, with 15 bases in between. From germline, CDR1 is SGHKS and CDR2 YYEKEE (reference sequence). The CDR3 is 16 amino acids. The CDR3 protein is CASSPGGQPSTDTQYF. The CDR3 region has the DNA TGTGCCAGCAGCCCAGGCGGCCAGCCTAGCACAGATACGCAGTATTTT.

The genes are TRBV2 and TRBJ2-2, with 8 bases fitting TRBD1. V was pared by 10 bases and J by 5 bases, with 6 bases of the junction left unmatched. Germline V gene lookup returns CDR1 SNHLY and CDR2 FYNNEI. The CDR3 has 13 residues. CDR3: CATRGQKTGELFF. The CDR3, as DNA: TGTGCCACCAGGGGGCAAAAAACCGGGGAGCTGTTTTTT.

This clone was observed a single time. The gene calls are TRBV11-2 and TRBJ2-5; D possibly uses TRBD1 or TRBD2 (7 bases each). V dropped 4 bases and J dropped 5 bases, with 20 bases sitting between them. The CDR3 is made up of 16 amino acids. The V gene's germline CDR1 is SGHAT and CDR2 FQNNGV. The CDR3 bases are TGTGCCAGCAGCTCTCCAACAGGGGCCGGGGGGGAGACCCAGTACTTC. Translated: CASSSPTGAGGETQYF.

The rearrangement links TRBV28 to TRBJ2-7, with 10 nucleotides matching TRBD1. CDR1 is MDHEN and CDR2 is SYDVKM in the germline V gene. V lost 6 bases, J lost 2 bases, and 4 bases stayed unmatched. CDR3 size: 14 residues. The CDR3 here is CASRGTGETYEQYF. The CDR3 DNA reads as TGTGCCAGCAGGGGGACAGGGGAGACCTACGAGCAGTACTTC.

The V and J genes are TRBV28 and TRBJ1-4; 8 bases agree with TRBD1. From germline, CDR1 is MDHEN and CDR2 SYDVKM. Germline trimming cut 3 bases from V and 2 bases from J; bases unmatched to any gene: 14. The CDR3 has 19 residues. The CDR3, as DNA: TGTGCCAGCAGTTTGGTTAGGCAGGGGGCGCGGTTTACTAATGAAAAACTGTTTTTT. This translates into CASSLVRQGARFTNEKLFF.

The CDR3 DNA follows: TGTGCCAGCTCCGACCCGGGAGGGCATCAGCCCCAGCATTTT. Its protein is CASSDPGGHQPQHF. The rearrangement uses TRBV18 and TRBJ1-5; D is ambiguous. The CDR3 runs to 14 residues. V shed 6 bases and J shed 5 bases, with 14 bases lying between them. CDR1 is KGHSH, CDR2 LQKENI, per germline.

The CDR3 DNA reads as TGTGCCAGTACACGGCAGGAACTCACTGAAGCTTTCTTT. This sequence encodes CASTRQELTEAFF. J is TRBJ1-1 and V is TRBV19; D is unclear. The CDR3 extends over 13 amino acids. Trimming shortened V by 7 bases and J by 4 bases, and 13 bases separated the two germline ends. CDR1 is LNHDA, CDR2 SQIVND, per germline (reference sequence). The full variable domain, with the rest looked up from reference TRBV19 and TRBJ1-1, is DGGITQSPKYLFRKEGQNVTLSCEQNLNHDAMYWYRQDPGQGLRLIYYSQIVNDFQKGDIAEGYSVSREKKESFPLTVTSAQKNPTAFYLCASTRQELTEAFFGQGTRLTVV.

The chain joins TRBV7-9 to TRBJ1-4; the D gene is possibly TRBD1 (6 bases). CDR1 and CDR2 (germline): SEHNR, FQNEAQ (reference sequence). V lost 4 bases to trimming and J lost 7 bases, with 13 bases between them. The CDR3 runs 14 residues. The CDR3 loop reads CASSSRGSGEKLFF. The CDR3 DNA follows: TGTGCCAGCAGCTCCAGGGGTTCCGGTGAAAAACTGTTTTTT.

The chain couples TRBV27 to TRBJ2-2; possible D gene TRBD2, 6 bases. Germline V gene lookup returns CDR1 MNHEY and CDR2 SMNVEV (reference sequence). CDR3 length equals 14 residues. Trimming stripped 5 bases from V and 3 bases from J, with 10 bases between. CDR3 region: CASSVWGDTGELFF. The CDR3 DNA follows: TGTGCCAGCAGTGTTTGGGGGGACACCGGGGAGCTGTTTTTT.

This clone has a handful of counts. This chain joins TRBV9 and TRBJ1-1; TRBD1 agrees at 7 bases. Looked up from germline, CDR1 is SGDLS and CDR2 is YYNGEE. The CDR3 is made up of 14 amino acids. V lost 4 bases and J lost 3; bases outside the gene matches: 6. The CDR3 loop reads CASSPRDSYTEAFF. Written as DNA, the CDR3 is TGTGCCAGCAGCCCCCGGGACAGTTACACTGAAGCTTTCTTT.

The chain recombines TRBV18 with TRBJ2-7, with 9 bases identical to TRBD1. Germline V gene data show CDR1 as KGHSH and CDR2 as LQKENI. The CDR3 covers 13 residues. Losses at the gene ends were 6 bases for V and 5 bases for J; bases not matched to a gene: 5. The DNA of the CDR3 is TGTGCCAGCTCTCGACAGGGGGGCCACGAGCAGTACTTC. Protein product: CASSRQGGHEQYF.

The V gene is TRBV18, the J gene TRBJ2-1, with 10 nucleotides matching TRBD2. This CDR3 region has 15 residues. Germline V gene lookup returns CDR1 KGHSH and CDR2 LQKENI. V was clipped by 2 bases and J by 7 bases; unmatched bases: 5. The CDR3 here is CASSPASGSRNEQFF. The CDR3 bases are TGTGCCAGCTCACCAGCTAGCGGGAGCCGGAATGAGCAGTTCTTC.

This clone was seen a single time. V is TRBV7-9 and J is TRBJ2-3, with 10 nucleotides matching TRBD2. Germline trimming cut 6 bases from V and 6 bases from J; bases unmatched to any gene: 12. The CDR3 contains 16 residues. Per the germline V gene, CDR1 is SEHNR and CDR2 is FQNEAQ (reference sequence). CDR3 nucleotides: TGTGCCAGCAGTTTTACAAGCGGGAGGGTCCTCGATACGCAGTATTTT. This translates into CASSFTSGRVLDTQYF.

V usage is TRBV19 and J usage is TRBJ2-4; D might be TRBD2 (6 bases). This CDR3 has 19 amino acids. Per the germline V gene, CDR1 is LNHDA and CDR2 is SQIVND (reference sequence). Trimming shortened V by 5 bases and J by 0 bases, and 23 bases separated the two germline ends. CDR3 region: CASSPRRRDLAVAKNIQYF. The CDR3 bases are TGTGCCAGTAGTCCACGCCGCCGAGATTTAGCGGTAGCCAAAAACATTCAGTACTTC.

This chain connects TRBV25-1 to TRBJ2-7; TRBD2 matches 9 bases. V was pared by 4 bases and J by 5 bases, with 6 bases of the junction left unmatched. CDR1 is MGHDK and CDR2 is SYGVNS in the germline V gene. The CDR3 sequence is 14 residues long. This chain's CDR3 is CASSGREGPHEQYF. The CDR3 bases are TGTGCCAGCAGTGGGCGGGAGGGCCCCCACGAGCAGTACTTC.

This chain connects TRBV27 to TRBJ2-7; 9 bases are a match to TRBD2. Unmatched junction bases numbered 8, after V lost 5 bases and J lost 0 bases. This CDR3 is built from 16 residues. CDR1 MNHEY and CDR2 SMNVEV come from the germline V gene (reference sequence). CDR3 nucleotide sequence: TGTGCCAGCAGTGCCCTGACTAGCGGAGTCTCCTACGAGCAGTACTTC. Its translation: CASSALTSGVSYEQYF.

The sample holds one count of this clone. This chain connects TRBV6-5 to TRBJ1-1; D gene uncertain. In germline, CDR1 is MNHEY, CDR2 SVGAGI. V gave up 2 bases and J gave up 4 bases, with 17 bases separating them. This CDR3 has 16 amino acids. CDR3 coding DNA: TGTGCCAGCAGTTACCTCTCGATCGCTAGCCCCACTGAAGCTTTCTTT. This sequence encodes CASSYLSIASPTEAFF.

The rearrangement uses TRBV6-5 and TRBJ2-3; D is ambiguous. The CDR3 sequence is 16 residues long. CDR1 MNHEY and CDR2 SVGAGI come from the germline V gene. The V gene lost 0 bases and the J gene lost 0 bases, with 10 bases spanning the gap. CDR3 amino acids: CASSYSILTSTDTQYF. The CDR3 nucleotides are TGTGCCAGCAGTTACTCGATTCTTACTAGCACAGATACGCAGTATTTT.

This chain joins TRBV9 and TRBJ2-3; 8 positions match TRBD1. Germline V gives CDR1 SGDLS, CDR2 YYNGEE. CDR3 length: 14 amino acids. V gave up 1 base and J gave up 5 bases; unmatched junction bases: 3. CDR3 coding DNA: TGTGCCAGCAGCGTACAGGGGGCGAGAGATACGCAGTATTTT. Encoded protein: CASSVQGARDTQYF.

The chain is built from TRBV20-1 and TRBJ2-1; D is unresolved. The CDR3 contains 11 residues. Trimming shortened V by 1 base and J by 9 bases, and 7 bases separated the two germline ends. Germline V gives CDR1 DFQATT, CDR2 SNEGSKA (reference sequence). The CDR3 protein is CSARGASEQFF. In nucleotides, the CDR3 is TGCAGTGCTAGAGGTGCTAGTGAGCAGTTCTTC.

This clone occurred once. The chain links TRBV7-2 to TRBJ2-1; 13 bases agree with TRBD2. The length of the CDR3 is 15 residues. CDR1 and CDR2 from the germline V gene are SGHTA and FQGNSA. Trimming took 1 base from V and 7 from J; bases not matched to a gene: 1. CDR3 in DNA: TGTGCCAGCAGCTTAGGACTAGCGGGAGGAAATGAGCAGTTCTTC. This sequence encodes CASSLGLAGGNEQFF. Using reference TRBV7-2 and TRBJ2-1 for the parts outside the CDR3, the full variable domain is GAGVSQSPSNKVTEKGKDVELRCDPISGHTALYWYRQSLGQGLEFLIYFQGNSAPDKSGLPSDRFSAERTGGSVSTLTIQRTQQEDSAVYLCASSLGLAGGNEQFFGPGTRLTVL.

The rearrangement joins TRBV20-1 to TRBJ2-3, with D hard to call. Germline assignment: CDR1 DFQATT and CDR2 SNEGSKA (reference sequence). The CDR3 extends over 10 amino acids. Trimming removed 5 bases at V and 5 bases at J, with 5 bases between. The CDR3 DNA reads as TGCAGTGCTCTGCTAGATACGCAGTATTTT. Protein: CSALLDTQYF.